The text below deals with one TCR beta chain. Its antigen remains unidentified. It was the approximately 120-subject validation cohort, separate from the approximately 700-subject first cohort, to which the donors belonged. The data stem from a study of cytomegalovirus exposure and HLA in healthy donors. Assay used: immunoSEQ multiplex PCR; TCRdb lists only in-frame clones, some missing. The sample includes 250,000 to 350,000 clones, roughly 87% of them seen just once. Whole-study findings and limits: TCR clusters originating in the first cohort tended to co-occur in the 110 or so validation repertoires, according to a later analysis. The study listed 164 cytomegalovirus-associated TCR beta chains.

This CDR3 contains 15 residues. With 5 bases removed from V and 5 bases from J, the gap between germline ends came to 17 bases. Germline assignment: CDR1 SGHTA and CDR2 FQGNSA. The receptor was derived from a woman under 40 in good health and CMV-seropositive. Input material: PBMCs. V is TRBV7-2 and J is TRBJ2-3; D unclear. The CDR3 here is CASSPQRALLDTQYF. CDR3 coding DNA: TGTGCCAGCAGCCCACAACGGGCACTTTTAGATACGCAGTATTTT.